Listed here is a single T cell receptor beta chain. As yet, its antigen is unknown. The data were obtained in a study of cytomegalovirus exposure and HLA in healthy donors. As for the study in general: About 83 million unique TCRs from HLA-typed donors made up an early data release.

Primers: 60 Vbeta forward and 13 Jbeta reverse. Produced via immunoSEQ multiplex PCR; TCRdb's table is partial and in-frame only. The table has about 170,000 clones, approximately 88% seen once. Study conclusions and caveats: A likely sequencing artifact accounted for one observed cluster of highly shared sequence variants. Later on, an analysis tied under 20,000 TCR beta sequences to HLA alleles at 0.05 false discovery rate. Follow-up analysis later connected one missense variant in DCLRE1C with trimming of TCR beta V- and J-genes.

Germline lookup yields CDR1 MNHEY and CDR2 SMNVEV (reference sequence). This CDR3 is built from 16 residues. The J segment lost 8 bases and the V segment lost 6 bases, leaving 16 bases of the junction unmatched. The clonotype comes from a boy younger than 10 in good health and CMV-seronegative. Sequenced sample: PBMCs. V and J are TRBV27 and TRBJ2-1; 7 bases are shared with TRBD2. The CDR3 sequence is CASSPMPPGGVDEQFF. As DNA, the CDR3 is TGTGCCAGCAGCCCCATGCCACCGGGAGGAGTCGATGAGCAGTTCTTC.